This T cell receptor beta chain is from a study of T cell responses to AZD1222 COVID-19 vaccine. The CDR3 runs to 17 residues. The V and J ends lost 1 base and 11 bases respectively, with 24 bases between them. Germline V gene data show CDR1 as SEHNR and CDR2 as FQNEAQ (reference sequence). The table came from immunoSEQ multiplex PCR; TCRdb's copy has only in-frame clones and leaves some out. The repertoire holds 70,000 to 85,000 clones, with 80% to 90% as singletons. This chain joins TRBV7-9 and TRBJ2-1, with D perhaps being TRBD1 or TRBD2 (5 bases each). The sequence was obtained from an adult who received the AZD1222 COVID-19 vaccine. The sample was peripheral blood, taken 28 days after the second AZD1222 dose. The CDR3 is CASSLGYTGTTTQKQFF. Written as DNA, the CDR3 is TGTGCCAGCAGCTTAGGGTACACCGGGACCACAACCCAAAAGCAGTTCTTC.